These T cell receptor beta chains were read from a single sample in a study of long-term antiretroviral therapy in people with HIV. Libraries were prepared by immunoSEQ multiplex PCR; TCRdb keeps only in-frame clonotypes and omits some of them. This table has about 29,000 clones, around 96% appearing once. Sequences were derived from unsorted PBMCs, sampled 5.3 years after starting antiretroviral therapy. The receptors originated from a man aged 30 to 39 with HIV. CDR3s include the opening cysteine and the closing phenylalanine or tryptophan. D genes are given only for firm matches.

.,TRBJ1-1,TRBV7-9,TGTGCCAGCAGGCCTGCCGGCAGGGTGGTGACTGAAGCTTTCTTT,CASRPAGRVVTEAFF
TRBD1,TRBJ1-4,TRBV11-2,TGTGCCAGCAGCTATTTGGCAGGGGGAGAAAAACTGTTTTTT,CASSYLAGGEKLFF
.,TRBJ1-5,TRBV7-2,TGTGCCAGCAGCTTAAGGCCCACGGGGTTAAATCAGCCCCAGCATTTT,CASSLRPTGLNQPQHF
.,TRBJ1-4,TRBV7-9,TGTGCCAGCAGCAGGATGGGGGGTACTAATGAAAAACTGTTTTTT,CASSRMGGTNEKLFF
.,TRBJ2-1,TRBV4-3,TGCGCCAGCAGCCAAGTGTCAGCGGCTGAGCAGTTCTTC,CASSQVSAAEQFF
.,TRBJ1-2,TRBV4-1,TGCGCCAGCAGCCATACTACAGGGACTGATGGCTACACCTTC,CASSHTTGTDGYTF
TRBD1,TRBJ2-2,TRBV11-2,TGTGCCAGCAGCCGGACCGGGACAGGGGGCAGCACCGGGGAGCTGTTTTTT,CASSRTGTGGSTGELFF
TRBD1,TRBJ2-7,TRBV30,TGTGCCTGGGGTGTCGGACAGGGCTACGAGCAGTACTTC,CAWGVGQGYEQYF
.,TRBJ2-1,TRBV2,TGTGCCAGCAGTGAAGCTAGCAATGAGCAGTTCTTC,CASSEASNEQFF
.,TRBJ2-7,TRBV19,TGTGCCAGTAGCCCGGGGGACGGAGCCGAGCAGTACTTC,CASSPGDGAEQYF
.,TRBJ1-3,TRBV5-1,TGCGCCAGCAGCTTGGTGGGGTTTAATAGGAACACCATATATTTT,CASSLVGFNRNTIYF
.,TRBJ2-5,TRBV28,TGTGCCAGCACCCCTCCCGGGGAGACCCAGTACTTC,CASTPPGETQYF
TRBD2,TRBJ2-1,TRBV19,TGTGCCAGTAGTCCGGCCTTAGCGGGGAAGCAGTTCTTC,CASSPALAGKQFF
.,TRBJ2-7,TRBV6-6,TGTGCCAGCGAGGGCCCGGCCCTCTACGAGCAGTACTTC,CASEGPALYEQYF
TRBD1,TRBJ1-1,TRBV20-1,TGCAGTGCGACAGGGGTTGCGACTTTCTTT,CSATGVATFF
TRBD1,TRBJ1-4,TRBV28,TGTGCCAGCAGCCCGGACAGGGGAGATGAAAAACTGTTTTTT,CASSPDRGDEKLFF
.,TRBJ1-5,TRBV30,TGTGCCTGGAGTCTAAGATCTTACAATAGCAATCAGCCCCAGCATTTT,CAWSLRSYNSNQPQHF
.,TRBJ1-1,TRBV6-5,TGTGCCAGCAGTAGGGGGAACACTGAAGCTTTCTTT,CASSRGNTEAFF